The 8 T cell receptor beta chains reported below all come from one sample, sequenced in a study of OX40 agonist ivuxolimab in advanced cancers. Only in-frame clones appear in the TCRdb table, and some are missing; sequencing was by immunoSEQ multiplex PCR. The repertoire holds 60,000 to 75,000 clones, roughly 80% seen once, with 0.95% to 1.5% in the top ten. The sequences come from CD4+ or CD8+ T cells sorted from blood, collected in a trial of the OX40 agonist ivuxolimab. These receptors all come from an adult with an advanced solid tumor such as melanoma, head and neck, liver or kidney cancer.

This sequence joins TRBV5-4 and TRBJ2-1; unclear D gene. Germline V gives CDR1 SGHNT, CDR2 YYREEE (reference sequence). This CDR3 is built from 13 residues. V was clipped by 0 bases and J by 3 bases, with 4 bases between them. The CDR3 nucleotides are TGTGCCAGCAGCTTGGCTATCTACAATGAGCAGTTCTTC. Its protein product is CASSLAIYNEQFF. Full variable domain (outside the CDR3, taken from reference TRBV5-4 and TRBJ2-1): ETGVTQSPTHLIKTRGQQVTLRCSSQSGHNTVSWYQQALGQGPQFIFQYYREEENGRGNFPPRFSGLQFPNYSSELNVNALELDDSALYLCASSLAIYNEQFFGPGTRLTVL.

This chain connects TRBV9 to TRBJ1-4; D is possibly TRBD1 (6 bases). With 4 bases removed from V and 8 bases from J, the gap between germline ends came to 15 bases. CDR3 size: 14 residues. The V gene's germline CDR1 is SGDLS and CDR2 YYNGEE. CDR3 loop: CASSRGGGWEKLFF. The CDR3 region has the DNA TGTGCCAGCAGCCGGGGGGGCGGTTGGGAAAAACTGTTTTTT.

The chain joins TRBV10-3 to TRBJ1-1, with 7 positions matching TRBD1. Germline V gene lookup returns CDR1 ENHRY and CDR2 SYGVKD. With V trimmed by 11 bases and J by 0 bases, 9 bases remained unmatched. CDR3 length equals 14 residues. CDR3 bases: TGTGCCTCGCGAAAGGGGGCCATGAACACTGAAGCTTTCTTT. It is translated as CASRKGAMNTEAFF.

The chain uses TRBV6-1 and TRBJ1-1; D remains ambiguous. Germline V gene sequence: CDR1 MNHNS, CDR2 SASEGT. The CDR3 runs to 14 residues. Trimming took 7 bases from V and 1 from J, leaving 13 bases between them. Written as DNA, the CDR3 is TGTGCCAGCACCGGACCGAATCAGAACACTGAAGCTTTCTTT. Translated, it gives CASTGPNQNTEAFF.

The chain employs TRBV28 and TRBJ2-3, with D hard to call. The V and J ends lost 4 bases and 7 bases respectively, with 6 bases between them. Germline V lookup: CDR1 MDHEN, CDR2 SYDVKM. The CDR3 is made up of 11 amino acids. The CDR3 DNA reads TGTGCCAGCAGTTGGGGAAATACGCAGTATTTT. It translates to CASSWGNTQYF.

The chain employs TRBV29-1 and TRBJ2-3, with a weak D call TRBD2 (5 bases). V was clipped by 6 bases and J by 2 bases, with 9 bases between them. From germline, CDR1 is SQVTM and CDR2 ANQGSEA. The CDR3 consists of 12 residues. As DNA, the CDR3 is TGCAGCGTAGCCCGGGACACAGATACGCAGTATTTT. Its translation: CSVARDTDTQYF.

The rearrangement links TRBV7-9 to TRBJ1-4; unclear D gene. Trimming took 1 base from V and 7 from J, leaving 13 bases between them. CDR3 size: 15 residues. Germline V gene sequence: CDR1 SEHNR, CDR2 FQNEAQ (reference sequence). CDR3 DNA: TGTGCCAGCAGCTTAGATCTGGTTGGAGGTGAAAAACTGTTTTTT. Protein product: CASSLDLVGGEKLFF.

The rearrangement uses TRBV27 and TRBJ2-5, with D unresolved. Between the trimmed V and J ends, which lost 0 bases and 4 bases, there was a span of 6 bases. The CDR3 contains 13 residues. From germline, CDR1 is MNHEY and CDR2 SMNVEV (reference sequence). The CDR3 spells CASSLSLRETQYF. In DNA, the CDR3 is TGTGCCAGCAGTTTATCCCTCCGAGAGACCCAGTACTTC.